A selection of T cell receptor beta chains follows, all from one sample in a study of cytomegalovirus exposure and HLA in healthy donors. Sequenced by immunoSEQ multiplex PCR; TCRdb stores in-frame clones only, minus some. The profile covers some 150,000 clones, with approximately 79% appearing a single time and approximately 2.9% taken by the ten largest. The sequenced sample was PBMCs. All receptors derive from a young woman in good health and CMV-seronegative. Both conserved end residues are part of each CDR3.

j_call: TRBJ1-3; v_call: TRBV11-2; cdr3_aa: CASSLQGGNTIYF
j_call: TRBJ2-7; v_call: TRBV18; cdr3_aa: CASSPSGGIPYEQYF
j_call: TRBJ2-1; v_call: TRBV5-1; cdr3_aa: CASSLALAGGYEQFF
j_call: TRBJ2-7; v_call: TRBV19; cdr3_aa: CASSDPGTSGSYEQYF
j_call: TRBJ2-1; v_call: TRBV4-3; cdr3_aa: CASSQDWGAIYHNEQFF
j_call: TRBJ1-2; v_call: TRBV18; cdr3_aa: CASSLGTDYGYTF
j_call: TRBJ2-3; v_call: TRBV7-2; cdr3_aa: CASSLSRGRADTQYF
j_call: TRBJ1-2; v_call: TRBV5-1; cdr3_aa: CASSWGPQSYGYTF
j_call: TRBJ1-6; v_call: TRBV19; cdr3_aa: CASSITGVQGNSPLHF
j_call: TRBJ2-5; v_call: TRBV2; cdr3_aa: CASTPPRGWTETQYF
j_call: TRBJ1-1; v_call: TRBV13; cdr3_aa: CASSTRTGTAFF
j_call: TRBJ2-3; v_call: TRBV10-1; cdr3_aa: CASGGTGGDTDTQYF
j_call: TRBJ2-2; v_call: TRBV9; cdr3_aa: CASSFRGSGELFF
j_call: TRBJ1-2; v_call: TRBV30; cdr3_aa: CAWSAGPYGYTF
j_call: TRBJ1-1; v_call: TRBV25-1; cdr3_aa: CASSEGWGSTEAFF
j_call: TRBJ2-7; v_call: TRBV5-4; cdr3_aa: CASSQEFAGKIYEQYF
j_call: TRBJ1-2; v_call: TRBV5-6; cdr3_aa: CASSSGGGYTF
j_call: TRBJ1-1; v_call: TRBV5-4; cdr3_aa: CASSLLNTVNEAFF
j_call: TRBJ1-5; v_call: TRBV10-3; cdr3_aa: CAIWTGVGNQPQHF
j_call: TRBJ1-4; v_call: TRBV30; cdr3_aa: CAWGPDRDEKLFF
j_call: TRBJ2-3; v_call: TRBV19; cdr3_aa: CASSMVKGERGGDTQYF
j_call: TRBJ2-1; v_call: TRBV27; cdr3_aa: CASSPTALGGTYNEQFF
j_call: TRBJ2-7; v_call: TRBV7-2; cdr3_aa: CASSPRGLAAAEKQYF
j_call: TRBJ2-7; v_call: TRBV6-1; cdr3_aa: CASSRQTDPSYEQYF
j_call: TRBJ2-7; v_call: TRBV11-2; cdr3_aa: CASSLFGQGYEQYF
j_call: TRBJ1-2; v_call: TRBV5-4; cdr3_aa: CASSYGRDSGYTF
j_call: TRBJ2-5; v_call: TRBV28; cdr3_aa: CASSPGTSWETQYF
j_call: TRBJ2-7; v_call: TRBV6-1; cdr3_aa: CASSIHRGSYEQYF
j_call: TRBJ2-5; v_call: TRBV6-1; cdr3_aa: CAGHQGAGETQYF
j_call: TRBJ2-3; v_call: TRBV27; cdr3_aa: CASSLLALDTQYF
j_call: TRBJ2-5; v_call: TRBV2; cdr3_aa: CASKDRQETQYF
j_call: TRBJ2-1; v_call: TRBV7-2; cdr3_aa: CASSLYSYNEQFF
j_call: TRBJ2-7; v_call: TRBV5-1; cdr3_aa: CASSIGAPRYEQYF
j_call: TRBJ2-5; v_call: TRBV4-1; cdr3_aa: CASSQSGTGGRGTQYF
j_call: -; v_call: TRBV2; cdr3_aa: CASRLTSGRIGEQYF
j_call: TRBJ2-5; v_call: TRBV30; cdr3_aa: CAWGEGASETQYF
j_call: TRBJ1-1; v_call: TRBV19; cdr3_aa: CASWGGAMNTEAFF
j_call: TRBJ1-1; v_call: TRBV10-3; cdr3_aa: CAISEGRGNTEAFF
j_call: TRBJ2-3; v_call: TRBV7-2; cdr3_aa: CASSLSADTQYF
j_call: TRBJ2-7; v_call: TRBV6-1; cdr3_aa: CASSEVPSGRVWEQYF
j_call: TRBJ2-2; v_call: TRBV4-1; cdr3_aa: CASSQGASGELFF
j_call: TRBJ1-2; v_call: TRBV27; cdr3_aa: CASSFRDRGKFYGYTF
j_call: TRBJ1-1; v_call: TRBV5-1; cdr3_aa: CASRPGGNTEAFF
j_call: TRBJ2-1; v_call: TRBV5-4; cdr3_aa: CASRHRAYNEQFF